This T cell receptor beta chain is from a study of T cells after yellow fever vaccination. Germline V gene data show CDR1 as SGHTA and CDR2 as FQGNSA. Trimming removed 1 base from V and 4 bases from J, with 12 bases in between. CDR3 length: 15 amino acids. Study-level results: Boosting was followed by the reappearance of most primary-vaccination clones (about 96% CD4, around 86% CD8).

Ten or more counts support this clonotype. Antigen specificity is unknown. TCRdb re-derived calls from the 5' RACE reads in MiXCR, one entry per CDR3 protein. The sample lists 60,000 to 85,000 distinct CDR3 sequences; around 7% were seen once. The sequencing used CD8+ T cells sorted from PBMCs, collected more than 4 days after the first yellow fever vaccination. The chain links TRBV7-2 to TRBJ2-3; D is uncertain. This sequence was found in a man aged 18 to 29 who received the YFV17D yellow fever vaccine. CDR3 sequence (DNA): TGTGCCAGCAGCTTAGGTCCTGGGTGGGCAGATACGCAGTATTTT. The encoded protein is CASSLGPGWADTQYF.